This TCR beta chain was found in a study of blood T cell repertoires in COVID-19. Study in general: T cells, B-cell-depleted T cells, or PBMCs provided the cDNA or gDNA that served as material.

This table comes from immunoSEQ multiplex PCR, and its TCRdb copy is limited to in-frame clones, with some not included. The sample consists of more than 50,000 clones, 65% to 90% of them appearing once. The CDR3 spans 13 residues. Germline-derived CDR1 and CDR2 are KGHDR and SFDVKD. Trimming removed 1 base at V and 4 bases at J, with 4 bases between. The TCR was taken from a human donor in a cohort sampled during active COVID-19. The V gene is TRBV24-1, the J gene TRBJ1-3; D not certain. The sequenced material came from peripheral blood. The CDR3 protein is CATSDLSGNTIYF. The DNA for the CDR3 is TGTGCCACCAGTGATTTATCGGGAAACACCATATATTTT.